This T cell receptor (beta chain) comes out of a study of blood T cell repertoires in COVID-19 (TCRdb year 2020). As for the study more broadly: Samples covering the acute and convalescent phases of COVID-19 were provided by collaborators in the United States, Italy and Spain. The prospective study material was composed of cDNA or gDNA derived from T cells, B-cell-depleted T cells, or PBMCs. The dataset comprised deeply sampled blood TCRbeta repertoires from subjects exposed to, actively infected with, or recovered from COVID-19. A freely available public database, intended as a resource for researchers studying the immune response to SARS-CoV-2, is where the repertoires were released. The samples were drawn from two sources: the first 160 participants of the ongoing ImmuneRACE study, and over 1,000 subjects contributed by 6 global collaborators. A de-identified subject ID, COVID-19 status, age in years and sex were almost always included in the sample metadata. HLA class I and class II types, where available, came from metadata supplied by the sample provider rather than from assay-based typing. Overall study outcomes, separate from this receptor: Clinical and demographic metadata were provided uncurated, with the amount varying by source and participant.

A note on this clone: Its antigen target is currently unknown. No base qualities exist here, and no much larger clone lies one base off it.

Including the terminal cysteine and phenylalanine, the CDR3 comprises 14 residues. CDR3 DNA is the only sequence kept; it has 42 bases, read in frame from the first base. Reading the germline V gene gives CDR1 SGHTA and CDR2 FQGNSA. V is shortened by 4 bases, J by 6 bases, and the region joining them spans 13 bases. Collaborating institutions collected whole blood in K2EDTA tubes following their own protocols. For TCRbeta analysis, collaborators shipped samples in one of three forms: frozen whole blood, isolated PBMCs, or DNA extracted from either of those sample types. TCRbeta CDR3 regions were amplified from genomic DNA using the immunoSEQ Assay, a bias-controlled multiplex PCR. In the source study's methods: The number of nucleated cells in each sample was estimated from the amplification of reference gene primers within the assay. To quantify the absolute abundance of each unique TCRbeta CDR3 rearrangement, sequence reads were collapsed and filtered. For each sample, productive Simpson clonality was calculated as the square root of Simpson's diversity index across productive rearrangements. TCRdb stores this immuneACCESS table with in-frame sequences only. Part of the clones is absent; in the studies checked, under half of the shortfall reflects unresolved V genes, and no reason is known for the rest. V, J and clone size are taken as reported in that table, and D and trimming were inferred from the DNA itself. In this sample the table shows roughly 86,000 clones, around four fifths of which occur a single time. In total, the top ten clones hold 3% to 4% of the sample.

The sequence is built from TRBV7-2 and TRBJ2-1, with TRBD2 tentatively as D gene (5 bases match). The specimen was peripheral blood. The sequence was collected from a man in his forties or fifties with acute or convalescent COVID-19. The bases are TGTGCCAGCAGCTCAACACGACTAAGCAATGAGCAGTTCTTC. The resulting protein is CASSSTRLSNEQFF. Full variable domain (CDR3 extended with the reference TRBV7-2 and TRBJ2-1 proteins): GAGVSQSPSNKVTEKGKDVELRCDPISGHTALYWYRQSLGQGLEFLIYFQGNSAPDKSGLPSDRFSAERTGGSVSTLTIQRTQQEDSAVYLCASSSTRLSNEQFFGPGTRLTVL.